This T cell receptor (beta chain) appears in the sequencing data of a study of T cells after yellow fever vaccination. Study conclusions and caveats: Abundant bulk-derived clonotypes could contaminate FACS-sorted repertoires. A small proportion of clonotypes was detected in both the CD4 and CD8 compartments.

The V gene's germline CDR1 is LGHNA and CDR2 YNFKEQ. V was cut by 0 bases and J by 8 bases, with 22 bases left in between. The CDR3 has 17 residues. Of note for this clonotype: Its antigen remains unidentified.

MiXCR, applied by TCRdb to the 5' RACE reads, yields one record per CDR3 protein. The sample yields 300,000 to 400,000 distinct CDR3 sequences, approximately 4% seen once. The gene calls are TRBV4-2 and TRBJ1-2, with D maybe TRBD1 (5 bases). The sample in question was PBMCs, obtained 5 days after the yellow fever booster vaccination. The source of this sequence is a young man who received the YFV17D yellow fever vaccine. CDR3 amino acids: CASSQDGGATGSRGYTF. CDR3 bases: TGTGCCAGCAGCCAAGATGGAGGGGCGACTGGTTCCCGGGGCTACACCTTC.